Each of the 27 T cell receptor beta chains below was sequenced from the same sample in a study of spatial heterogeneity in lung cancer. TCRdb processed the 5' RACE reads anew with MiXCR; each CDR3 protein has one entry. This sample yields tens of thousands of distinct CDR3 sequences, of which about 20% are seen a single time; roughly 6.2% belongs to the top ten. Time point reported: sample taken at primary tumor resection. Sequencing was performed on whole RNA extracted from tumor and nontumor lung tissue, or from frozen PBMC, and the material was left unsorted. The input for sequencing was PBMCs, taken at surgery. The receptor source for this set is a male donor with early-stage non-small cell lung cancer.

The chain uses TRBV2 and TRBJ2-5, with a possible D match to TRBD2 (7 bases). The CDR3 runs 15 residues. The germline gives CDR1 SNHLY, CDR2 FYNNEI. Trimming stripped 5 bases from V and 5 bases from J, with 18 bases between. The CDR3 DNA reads TGTGCCAGCAGTCTCTCGGCTAGGGGGGGCGAGACCCAGTACTTC. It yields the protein CASSLSARGGETQYF.

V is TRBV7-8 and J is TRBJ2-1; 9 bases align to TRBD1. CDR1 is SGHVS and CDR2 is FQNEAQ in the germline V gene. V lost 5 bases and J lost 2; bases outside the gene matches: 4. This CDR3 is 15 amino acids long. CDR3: CASSRDREAYNEQFF. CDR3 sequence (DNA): TGTGCCAGCAGCCGGGACAGGGAGGCCTACAATGAGCAGTTCTTC.

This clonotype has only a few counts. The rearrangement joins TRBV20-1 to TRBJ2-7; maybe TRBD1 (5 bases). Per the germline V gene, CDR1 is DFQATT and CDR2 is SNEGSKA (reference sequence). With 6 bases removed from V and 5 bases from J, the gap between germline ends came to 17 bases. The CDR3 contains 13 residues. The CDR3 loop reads CSAPRPGNDEQYF. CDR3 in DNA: TGCAGTGCCCCACGGCCAGGGAATGACGAGCAGTACTTC.

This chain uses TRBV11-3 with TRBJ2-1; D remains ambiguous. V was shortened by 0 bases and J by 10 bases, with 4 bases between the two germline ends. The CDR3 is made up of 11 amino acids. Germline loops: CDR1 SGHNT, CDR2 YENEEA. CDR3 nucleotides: TGTGCCAGCAGCTTAGAACAAGAGCAGTTCTTC. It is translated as CASSLEQEQFF. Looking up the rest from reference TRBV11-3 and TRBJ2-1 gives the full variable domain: EAGVVQSPRYKIIEKKQPVAFWCNPISGHNTLYWYLQNLGQGPELLIRYENEEAVDDSQLPKDRFSAERLKGVDSTLKIQPAELGDSAVYLCASSLEQEQFFGPGTRLTVL.

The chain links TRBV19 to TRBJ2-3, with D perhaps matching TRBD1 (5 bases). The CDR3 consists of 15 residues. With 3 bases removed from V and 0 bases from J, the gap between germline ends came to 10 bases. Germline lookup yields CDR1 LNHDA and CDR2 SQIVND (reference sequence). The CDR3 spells CASSIRQGSTDTQYF. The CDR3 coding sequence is TGTGCCAGTAGTATTCGGCAGGGAAGCACAGATACGCAGTATTTT.

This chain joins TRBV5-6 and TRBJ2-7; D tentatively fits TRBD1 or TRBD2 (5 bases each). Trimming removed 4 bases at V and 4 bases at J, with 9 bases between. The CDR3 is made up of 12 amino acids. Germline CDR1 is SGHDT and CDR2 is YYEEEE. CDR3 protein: CASSRDGYEQYF. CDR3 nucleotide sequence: TGTGCCAGCAGCCGGGACGGGTACGAGCAGTACTTC.

For the CDR3, the DNA is TGCAGTGCTACCGATAGCAGGACTAGCGGCACAGATACGCAGTATTTT. This translates into CSATDSRTSGTDTQYF. The V call is TRBV20-1, the J call TRBJ2-3; 9 nucleotides align to TRBD2. This CDR3 has 16 amino acids. The germline gives CDR1 DFQATT, CDR2 SNEGSKA (reference sequence). J lost 1 base, V lost 4 bases, and 9 bases had no gene match.

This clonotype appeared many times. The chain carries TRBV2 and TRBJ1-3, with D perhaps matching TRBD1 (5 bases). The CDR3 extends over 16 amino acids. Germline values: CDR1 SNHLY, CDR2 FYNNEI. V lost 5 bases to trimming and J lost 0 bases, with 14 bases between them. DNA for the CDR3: TGTGCCAGCAGTTCAAGGGGCTCAGGCTCTGGAAACACCATATATTTT. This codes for CASSSRGSGSGNTIYF.

CDR3 DNA: TGTGCCAGCATCCTATCGGGCAGCTACGAGCAGTACTTC. This gives the protein CASILSGSYEQYF. The V and J genes are TRBV28 and TRBJ2-7; D is uncertain. Looked up from germline, CDR1 is MDHEN and CDR2 is SYDVKM. The germline V and J ends were trimmed by 7 bases and 3 bases, with 13 bases remaining between them. The CDR3 consists of 13 residues. Complete variable domain (other parts from reference TRBV28 and TRBJ2-7): DVKVTQSSRYLVKRTGEKVFLECVQDMDHENMFWYRQDPGLGLRLIYFSYDVKMKEKGDIPEGYSVSREKKERFSLILESASTNQTSMYLCASILSGSYEQYFGPGTRLTVT.

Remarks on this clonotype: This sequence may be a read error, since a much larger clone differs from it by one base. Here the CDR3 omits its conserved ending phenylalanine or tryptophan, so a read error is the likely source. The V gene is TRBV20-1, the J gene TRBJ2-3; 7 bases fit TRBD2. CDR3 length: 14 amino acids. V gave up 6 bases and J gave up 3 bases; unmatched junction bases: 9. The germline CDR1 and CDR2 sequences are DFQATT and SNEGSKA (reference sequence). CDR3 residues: CSALSTSSTDTQYS. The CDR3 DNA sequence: TGCAGTGCGCTCTCGACTAGCAGTACAGATACGCAGTATTCT.

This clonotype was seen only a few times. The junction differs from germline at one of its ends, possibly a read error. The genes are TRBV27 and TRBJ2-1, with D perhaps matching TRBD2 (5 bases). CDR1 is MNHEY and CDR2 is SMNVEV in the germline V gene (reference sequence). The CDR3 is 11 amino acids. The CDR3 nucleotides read TGTGCCAGCAGTTCCGACGGGATCAGGCTCTTC. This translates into CASSSDGIRLF.

The chain's CDR3 is CASSQDSPGLAGVDTQYF. CDR3 sequence (DNA): TGTGCCAGCAGCCAAGATTCCCCTGGACTAGCGGGAGTGGATACGCAGTATTTT. V is TRBV3-1 and J is TRBJ2-3, with 13 positions matching TRBD2. This CDR3 is built from 18 residues. Germline CDR1 is LGHDT and CDR2 is YNNKEL (reference sequence). The J segment lost 6 bases and the V segment lost 0 bases, leaving 9 bases of the junction unmatched.

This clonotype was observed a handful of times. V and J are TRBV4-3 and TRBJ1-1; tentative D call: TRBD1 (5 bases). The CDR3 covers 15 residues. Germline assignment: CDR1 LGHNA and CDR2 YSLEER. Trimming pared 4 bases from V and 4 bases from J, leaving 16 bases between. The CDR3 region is CASSPRTGGVTEAFF. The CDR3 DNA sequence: TGCGCCAGCAGCCCGAGGACCGGAGGGGTCACTGAAGCTTTCTTT.

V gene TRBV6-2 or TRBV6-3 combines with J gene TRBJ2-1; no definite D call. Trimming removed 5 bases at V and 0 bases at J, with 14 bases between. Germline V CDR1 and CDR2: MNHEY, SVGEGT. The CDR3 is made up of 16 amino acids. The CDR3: CASSMEHRSSYNEQFF. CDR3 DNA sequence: TGTGCCAGCAGTATGGAACATCGGAGCTCCTACAATGAGCAGTTCTTC.

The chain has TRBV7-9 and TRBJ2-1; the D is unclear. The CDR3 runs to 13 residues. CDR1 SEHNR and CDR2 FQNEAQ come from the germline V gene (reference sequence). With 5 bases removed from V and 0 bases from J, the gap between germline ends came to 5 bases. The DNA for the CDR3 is TGTGCCAGCAGCGCGAGCTCCTACAATGAGCAGTTCTTC. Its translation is CASSASSYNEQFF.

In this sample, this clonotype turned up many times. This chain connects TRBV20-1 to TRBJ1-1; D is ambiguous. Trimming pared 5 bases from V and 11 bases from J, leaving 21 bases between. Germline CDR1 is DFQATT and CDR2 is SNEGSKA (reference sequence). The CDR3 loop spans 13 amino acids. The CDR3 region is CSASESDRSRAFF. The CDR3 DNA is TGCAGTGCTTCGGAGAGTGATAGGTCTAGGGCTTTCTTT.

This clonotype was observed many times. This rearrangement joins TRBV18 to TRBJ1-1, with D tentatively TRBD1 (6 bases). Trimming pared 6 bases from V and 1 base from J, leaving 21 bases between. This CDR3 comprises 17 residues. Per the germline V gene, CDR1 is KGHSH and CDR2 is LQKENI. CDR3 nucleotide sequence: TGTGCCAGCTCCCAAATCGCACAGGGTCTTAGGAACACTGAAGCTTTCTTT. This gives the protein CASSQIAQGLRNTEAFF.

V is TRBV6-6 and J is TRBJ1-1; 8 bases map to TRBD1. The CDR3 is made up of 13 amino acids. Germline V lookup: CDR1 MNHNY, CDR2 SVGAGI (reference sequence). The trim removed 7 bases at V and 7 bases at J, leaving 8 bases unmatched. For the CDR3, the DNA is TGTGCCAGCACCTGGACAGGGAGTAGTGAAGCTTTCTTT. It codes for CASTWTGSSEAFF.

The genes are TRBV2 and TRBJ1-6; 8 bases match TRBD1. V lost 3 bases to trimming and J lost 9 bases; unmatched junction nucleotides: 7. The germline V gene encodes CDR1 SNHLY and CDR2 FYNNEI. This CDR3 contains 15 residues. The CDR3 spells CASSDRDRQASPLHF. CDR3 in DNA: TGTGCCAGCAGTGATCGGGACAGGCAGGCTTCACCCCTCCACTTT.

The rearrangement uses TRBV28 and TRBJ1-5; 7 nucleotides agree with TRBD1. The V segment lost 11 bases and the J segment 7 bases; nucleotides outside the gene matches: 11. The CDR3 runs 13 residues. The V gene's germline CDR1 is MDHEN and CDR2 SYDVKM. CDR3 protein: CAGQGGDWQPQHF. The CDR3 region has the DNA TGTGCCGGGCAGGGGGGGGACTGGCAGCCCCAGCATTTT.

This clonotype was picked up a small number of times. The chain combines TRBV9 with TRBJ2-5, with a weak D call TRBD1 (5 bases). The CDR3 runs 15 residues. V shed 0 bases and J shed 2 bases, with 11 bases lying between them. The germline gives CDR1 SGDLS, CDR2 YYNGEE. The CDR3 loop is CASSVDDSTQETQYF. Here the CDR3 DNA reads TGTGCCAGCAGCGTAGACGACAGTACACAAGAGACCCAGTACTTC.

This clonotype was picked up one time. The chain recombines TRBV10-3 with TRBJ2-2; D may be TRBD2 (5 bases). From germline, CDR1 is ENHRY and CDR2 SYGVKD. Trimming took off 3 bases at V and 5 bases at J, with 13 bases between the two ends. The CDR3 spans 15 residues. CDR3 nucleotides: TGTGCCATCAGTGAACCGGGATTTCTGACCGGGGAGCTGTTTTTT. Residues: CAISEPGFLTGELFF.

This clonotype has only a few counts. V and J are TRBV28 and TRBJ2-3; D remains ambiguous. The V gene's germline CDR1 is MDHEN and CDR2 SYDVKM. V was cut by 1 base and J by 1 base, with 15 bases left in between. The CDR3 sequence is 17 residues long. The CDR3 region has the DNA TGTGCCAGCAGTTTATCCCCTTCCAAGGACCGCACAGATACGCAGTATTTT. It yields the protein CASSLSPSKDRTDTQYF.

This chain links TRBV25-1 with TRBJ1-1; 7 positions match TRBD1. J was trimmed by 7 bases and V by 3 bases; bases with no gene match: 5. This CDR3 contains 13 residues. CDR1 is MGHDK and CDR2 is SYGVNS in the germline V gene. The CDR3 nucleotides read TGTGCCAGCAGTGATTACAGGGGTCTTGAAGCTTTCTTT. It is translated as CASSDYRGLEAFF.

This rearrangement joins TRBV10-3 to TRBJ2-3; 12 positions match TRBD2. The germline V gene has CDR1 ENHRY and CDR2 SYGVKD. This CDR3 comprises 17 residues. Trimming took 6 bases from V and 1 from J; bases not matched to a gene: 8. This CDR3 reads CAISLSGTSGRTDTQYF. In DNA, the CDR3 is TGTGCCATCAGCCTCTCCGGGACTAGCGGGCGCACAGATACGCAGTATTTT.

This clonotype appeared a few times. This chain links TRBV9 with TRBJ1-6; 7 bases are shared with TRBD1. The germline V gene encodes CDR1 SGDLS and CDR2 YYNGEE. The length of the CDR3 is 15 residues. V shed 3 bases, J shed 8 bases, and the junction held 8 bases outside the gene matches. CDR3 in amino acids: CASSASQGWDSPLHF. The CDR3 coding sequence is TGTGCCAGCAGCGCCTCACAGGGGTGGGATTCACCCCTCCACTTT.

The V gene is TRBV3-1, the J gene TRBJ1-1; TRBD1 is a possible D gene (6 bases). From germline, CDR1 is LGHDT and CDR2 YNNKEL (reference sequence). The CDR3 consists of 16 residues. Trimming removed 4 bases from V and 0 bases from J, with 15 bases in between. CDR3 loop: CASSLRRAGVNTEAFF. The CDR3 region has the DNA TGTGCCAGCAGCCTCAGGAGGGCAGGGGTGAACACTGAAGCTTTCTTT. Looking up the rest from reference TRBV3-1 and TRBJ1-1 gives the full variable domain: DTAVSQTPKYLVTQMGNDKSIKCEQNLGHDTMYWYKQDSKKFLKIMFSYNNKELIINETVPNRFSPKSPDKAHLNLHINSLELGDSAVYFCASSLRRAGVNTEAFFGQGTRLTVV.